This TCR beta chain came from a study of T cell responses to AZD1222 COVID-19 vaccine. General observations from the study: Reports say nearly half of spike-specific TCRs go after unmutated variant regions. Among those given AZD1222, only six or seven were seropositive at baseline.

As to this clone: Its specificity is not known.

Only in-frame clones appear in the TCRdb table, and some are missing; sequencing was by immunoSEQ multiplex PCR. The sample lists 130,000 to 150,000 clones; about 91% were seen once. The receptor was derived from an adult in good health. The material sequenced was peripheral blood, taken on day 0 of AZD1222 vaccination.

The DNA of the CDR3 is TGTGCCAGCAGTCACCTCCGGGGCAACACTGAAGCTTTCTTT. Translated, it gives CASSHLRGNTEAFF. The chain links TRBV3-1 (or the pseudogene TRBV3-2) to TRBJ1-1, with D possibly matching TRBD1 (5 bases). CDR3 length: 14 amino acids. Trimming took 6 bases from V and 2 from J, leaving 13 bases between them. CDR1 LGHDT and CDR2 YNNKEL come from the germline V gene (reference sequence).